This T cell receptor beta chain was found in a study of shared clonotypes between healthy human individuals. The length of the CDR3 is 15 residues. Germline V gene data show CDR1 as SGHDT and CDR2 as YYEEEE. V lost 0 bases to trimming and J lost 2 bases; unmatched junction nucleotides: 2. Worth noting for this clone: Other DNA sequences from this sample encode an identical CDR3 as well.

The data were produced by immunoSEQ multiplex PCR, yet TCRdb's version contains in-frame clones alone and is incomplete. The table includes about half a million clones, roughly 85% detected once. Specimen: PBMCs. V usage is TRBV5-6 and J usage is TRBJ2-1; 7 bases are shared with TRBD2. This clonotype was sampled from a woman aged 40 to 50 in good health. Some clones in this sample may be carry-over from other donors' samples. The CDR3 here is CASSLGLAAYNEQFF. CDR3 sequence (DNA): TGTGCCAGCAGCTTGGGGCTAGCGGCCTACAATGAGCAGTTCTTC.